What follows describes a single T cell receptor (beta chain). The target of this receptor is not known. One base away there is no much larger clone; base qualities are not given. The cohort consisted of some 730 healthy bone marrow donors. At the time of sampling, all cohort members were nominally healthy, though unrecorded immune exposures were likely present. The donor tested CMV seronegative and was one of the 352 seronegative cohort members. A peripheral blood sample was collected from each donor, and TCR beta sequencing was performed on peripheral blood mononuclear cells. The Qiagen DNeasy Blood Extraction Kit was used to extract genomic DNA from the blood cell samples. In the germline V gene (reference sequence), CDR1 corresponds to MNHNY and CDR2 to SVGAGI. There are 16 amino acids in the CDR3, from cysteine to phenylalanine inclusive. Only the CDR3 DNA is retained, 48 bases long and in frame from the first base. V gives up 5 bases and J gives up 1 base, and the segment between their germline ends measures 17 bases.

The source of the sample is a study of cytomegalovirus exposure and HLA in healthy donors (dated by TCRdb to 2017 to 2019). Background on the whole study: An earlier analysis of under 600 of the donors reported about 250 Gb of sequence data and 117 million unique TCR beta sequences from 150 million to 200 million T cells. Several DR-DQ haplotypes were handled as single units for association and clustering, since linkage in the cohort was strong. Typing coverage varied by locus: roughly 620-640 donors for A, B, C, DRB1 and DQB1; roughly 560 for DQA1; 606 for DPA1; under 490 for DPB1. An early release that covered roughly 600 HLA-typed donors contained 250 to 350 gigabases of sequencing data and about 93 million unique TCR sequences. Rather than using new phenotypic data, the later analysis identified candidate immune exposures from TCR beta sequences and from how often those sequences occurred across donors. In a later analysis, previously published TCR beta repertoires from several hundred donors were re-analyzed and high-resolution HLA genotyping was added so that TCR occurrence patterns could be studied. Alongside the repertoire data, information on donor age, sex, ethnicity and CMV serostatus was compiled. All discovery cohort repertoires had been generated on a single sequencing platform. Class I and class II HLA loci were covered by the typing at four-digit resolution. A later genetic analysis took genome-wide SNP genotypes for about 55% of the roughly 670 donors and used that subset as a discovery cohort. Besides the first cohort of roughly 700 subjects, a separate validation cohort made up of roughly 130 different subjects was used. Of the 398 genotyped donors, approximately 83% fell in the genetic ancestry cluster associated with self-reported Caucasian donors. Among approximately 370 genotyped donors of the cohort, an average of approximately 240,000 unique TCR beta nucleotide sequences was sequenced per donor, of which 15% to 20% were non-productive. To decide whether each TCR beta V gene segment behaved as functional or pseudogenic, an earlier analysis of approximately 590 of the donors relied on high-throughput TCR beta sequencing. The T cell repertoires of 666 subjects were profiled by immunosequencing and related to cytomegalovirus serostatus. High-throughput TCR immunosequencing, statistical association of individual TCRs with disease status, and machine learning were combined to predict cytomegalovirus infection status. The study was designed to test whether signatures of past pathogen exposure could be identified by cataloging public T cell receptors.

The library was built by means of the immunoSEQ multiplex PCR assay. A mixture of 60 forward primers for TCR Vbeta segments and 13 reverse primers for TCR Jbeta segments was used in the multiplex PCR. The CDR3 region of rearranged TCR beta genes was amplified from genomic DNA by a multiplex PCR assay. The amplified TCR beta libraries were sequenced on the Illumina HiSeq System as 87-base-pair reads. For the original study's pipeline: In a later analysis, roughly 80 million unique TCR beta chains were counted across the approximately 670 repertoires, and some 10 million of these chains were shared by at least two donors. Raw reads were error-corrected and collapsed into unique sequences by a nearest-neighbor algorithm in which closely related sequences were merged to remove PCR and sequencing errors. V, D and J gene segments were assigned by aligning CDR3 sequences to IMGT reference sequences. For a sequence to be retained, a match of at least six nucleotides to both a V gene segment and a J gene segment was required. A rearrangement was called productive if the CDR3 had no stop codons and remained in frame with V and J, and every other rearrangement was called non-productive. CDR3 was defined according to IMGT convention as the region running from the second conserved V-encoded cysteine to the conserved J-encoded phenylalanine. In an earlier analysis of roughly 610 of the donors, sequences lacking an unambiguous match to a single V gene segment were excluded. In an earlier analysis of about 590 of the donors, a V segment was called functional when productive rearrangements were above 56.7%, and segregating when the standard deviation between donors exceeded 5%. To diagnose cytomegalovirus status from the catalog of TCR beta chain sequences, a statistical classification framework was built. V and J gene assignment, in a later analysis, came from comparing TCR nucleotide sequences with IMGT/GENE-DB human TR gene sequences. Using the TCRdist pipeline, a later analysis assigned CDR3 sequences along with most-parsimonious VDJ recombination scenarios. In a later analysis, each TCR beta chain was defined by its CDR3 amino acid sequence together with its V-gene family, and reads lacking a unique V-gene family were excluded. In a later analysis, 450 to 600 highly shared, low-generation-probability nucleotide sequences were removed to address suspected cross-contamination and a sequencing artifact. In a later analysis, a clonal expansion index was calculated for each public chain from normalized within-repertoire ranks of inferred template counts. In a later analysis, generation probabilities were computed with a VDJ recombination model fitted to out-of-frame rearrangements, and the resulting probabilities were checked against IGoR. Hypergeometric tests were used in a later analysis to score TCR-TCR, TCR-HLA and TCR-CMV co-occurrence, with a repertoire-size bias correction applied to the TCR pairs. To estimate false discovery rates, a later analysis permuted the HLA or CMV assignments 20 times. In a later analysis, co-occurring TCRs were grouped using DBSCAN, and TCRdist sequence similarity was added for clustering within HLA-allele-positive subsets. Repertoires with fewer than 30,000 or more than 120,000 public chains were left out of co-occurrence clustering, as were about 5 repertoires with anomalous nucleotide sharing. The table comes from immuneACCESS by way of TCRdb, which keeps in-frame sequences with V and J called. Part of the clones is missing from these tables; in studies checked, under half for an unresolved V gene and the rest for unknown reasons. Clone size and V and J calls were adopted from that table, with D and trimming inferred from the DNA. The sample table lists over 85,000 clones, 7.6% of them with a count of one. Of the sample, 2.3% falls within the top ten clones.

Summary of the overall study and its limitations: The only immune exposure information available for the cohort was CMV serostatus. A few of the identified cytomegalovirus-associated TCR beta chains were confirmed in vitro to be specific for cytomegalovirus antigens. In a later genetic analysis, a missense DCLRE1C variant was associated with V-gene and J-gene trimming of TCR beta chains, and the association was replicated in an independent cohort. A later genetic analysis reported fewer N-insertions in productive TCRs among donors in an Asian-associated ancestry cluster than the roughly 670-donor mean. A later analysis found that most CMV-associated TCR beta chains appeared HLA-restricted, with HLA associations seemingly driven largely by CMV exposure. The 87-base-pair reads could not distinguish some IMGT-functional V segments, including TRBV6-2 and TRBV6-3, so those segments were excluded. The study listed approximately 150 TCR beta chains as associated with cytomegalovirus. The presence/absence analyses assumed that sequencing depth was roughly uniform across donors, and that assumption may not be true. Because HLA typing was missing for some donors at each locus, association tests included only the typed subset. A cluster of highly shared sequence variants was judged likely to be a technical artifact of the sequencing pipeline. In an earlier analysis of 500 to 650 of the donors, most TCR beta V segments appeared in productive rearrangements about 87% or about 30% of the time, broadly matching IMGT annotations. Cytomegalovirus status was reported to be diagnosed by the classifier with high specificity and sensitivity in both the original and validation cohorts. A further reported finding was that TCR beta sequences accurately predicted the HLA-A and HLA-B alleles for most subjects in the first cohort. While some public TCRs were present in many individuals, most TCR sequences turned up only very rarely across donors. Correlated functional status among segregating V segments might be attributable to linkage disequilibrium, but an unknown experimental factor could not be ruled out. In a later analysis, HLA-associated TCR beta chains were found to be more clonally expanded and to have lower generation probabilities than equally common non-associated chains. In a later analysis, several top co-occurrence clusters were reported to appear linked to parvovirus B19, influenza, CMV and Epstein-Barr virus. A later analysis found that TCR association rates varied across HLA loci, with DRB1 alleles showing the most associated TCRs and HLA-C alleles the fewest. The cohort was sequenced for TCR beta chains only, and without alpha or paired-chain data the features that could be detected were limited. Assigning TCR associations to individual alleles was difficult when HLA alleles, especially DR and DQ, strongly co-occurred. Specific HLA alleles were associated with 18,000 or so TCR beta sequences at a false discovery rate of 0.05 in a later analysis. About 15 rarely observed V segments, including chromosome 9 orphons, were excluded from the earlier analysis of several hundred of the donors because counts were too low. The authors suggested that the approach could potentially be extended to other disease states and immunological phenotypes.

The V gene is TRBV6-6 and the J gene is TRBJ1-1; possibly the D gene is TRBD1, per 5 matching bases. The sequence came from a man aged 45-60 years in good health and CMV-seronegative. The specimen was PBMCs. This receptor carries the CDR3 CASSRLAGFTNTEAFF. The DNA sequence is given as TGTGCCAGCAGTAGACTTGCAGGGTTTACGAACACTGAAGCTTTCTTT.